This T cell receptor (beta chain) was sequenced during a study of response to subunit inactivated influenza vaccine. Study-wide points: There was a suggestion from the authors that each seasonal influenza vaccination recruits few new T cells.

TCRdb re-called the RT-PCR reads through MiXCR, storing one row per CDR3 protein. The sample includes about 780,000 distinct CDR3 sequences, less than 20% seen only once; the top ten take roughly a tenth. This clonotype was counted at least ten times. Its specificity is unknown. V was cut by 1 base and J by 6 bases, with 10 bases left in between. Per the germline V gene, CDR1 is SGHRS and CDR2 is YFSETQ. CDR3 length: 13 amino acids. Sample: PBMCs from blood, taken more than 4 days after vaccination. This chain joins TRBV5-1 and TRBJ1-1; a possible D gene is TRBD1 (6 bases). This sequence was found in a man aged 45-65 years who received an inactivated influenza vaccine. The DNA for the CDR3 is TGCGCCAGCAGCTTGAAAGGGGGGCCTGAAGCTTTCTTT. Amino acids: CASSLKGGPEAFF.